This T cell receptor beta chain appears in the sequencing data of a study of shared clonotypes between healthy human individuals. General observations from the study: Specimens sampled were limited to blood, with tissue repertoires likely differing. Clonotype sharing across several donors was observed for about 5.5% of naive CD4 clonotypes.

Template for every sorted-subset replicate PCR totaled around 200 ng DNA, approximately 30,000 T cell genomes. The protocol was immunoSEQ multiplex PCR, while the TCRdb copy is restricted to in-frame clones and leaves out a portion. The repertoire holds approximately 2.5 million clones, approximately 93% seen once, with more than 0.35% in the top ten. To note about this clone: Its antigen is not known. The sample holds other DNA sequences that translate to the same CDR3.

Losses at the gene ends were 2 bases for V and 3 bases for J; bases not matched to a gene: 3. Germline assignment: CDR1 MNHEY and CDR2 SMNVEV (reference sequence). CDR3 length equals 15 residues. Input material: naive CD4+ T cells from PBMCs. Subset noted: CD45RA+ positively selected. The clonotype comes from a man aged 18 to 29 in good health. Some clones in this sample may be carry-over from other donors' samples. The gene calls are TRBV27 and TRBJ2-7; TRBD2 matches at 11 bases. The CDR3 protein is CASSLSLAGGYEQYF. The CDR3 DNA is TGTGCCAGCAGTTTAAGCCTAGCGGGAGGCTACGAGCAGTACTTC.